The 18 T cell receptor beta chains given below trace back to one sample, sequenced in a study of shared clonotypes between healthy human individuals. The table came from immunoSEQ multiplex PCR; TCRdb's copy has only in-frame clones and leaves some out. Among hundreds of thousands of clones listed, approximately 97% were seen once. The sequenced sample was memory CD8+ T cells sorted from blood. The subset was: CD45RO+ cells pooled with CCR7-negative TemRA cells. Receptor source: a man aged 30 to 39 in good health.

V gene TRBV5-6 combines with J gene TRBJ2-3; 12 bases line up with TRBD2. Germline CDR1 reads SGHDT; CDR2 reads YYEEEE. V shed 4 bases, J shed 2 bases, and the junction held 8 bases outside the gene matches. The CDR3 covers 17 residues. This chain's CDR3 is CASSPRTSGKYTDTQYF. Written as DNA, the CDR3 is TGTGCCAGCAGCCCTCGGACTAGCGGGAAATACACAGATACGCAGTATTTT.

The chain links TRBV6-1 to TRBJ1-5; no reliable D call. Germline assignment: CDR1 MNHNS and CDR2 SASEGT. Between the trimmed V and J ends, which lost 1 base and 6 bases, there was a span of 10 bases. The CDR3 extends over 14 amino acids. In nucleotides, the CDR3 is TGTGCCAGCAGTGAAGTGCGGGAGGGTCAGCCCCAGCATTTT. It translates to CASSEVREGQPQHF.

The chain has TRBV7-2 and TRBJ1-4, with D unclear. Germline CDR1 SGHTA, CDR2 FQGNSA. This CDR3 has 13 residues. Trimming removed 4 bases at V and 0 bases at J, with 3 bases between. CDR3 nucleotide sequence: TGTGCCAGCAGCTCTGCAACTAATGAAAAACTGTTTTTT. Translating gives CASSSATNEKLFF.

The chain carries TRBV6-1 and TRBJ1-2; D may be TRBD1 (5 bases). Trimming cost V 5 bases and J 4 bases, with 17 bases left between them. Germline CDR1 MNHNS, CDR2 SASEGT. The CDR3 has 15 residues. In DNA, the CDR3 is TGTGCCAGCAGTCGCCCGAGCAGGGACGGCTATGGCTACACCTTC. Its protein product is CASSRPSRDGYGYTF.

The rearrangement links TRBV5-6 to TRBJ2-3, with TRBD2 identical over 9 bases. CDR3 length equals 15 residues. Germline lookup yields CDR1 SGHDT and CDR2 YYEEEE. V lost 1 base to trimming and J lost 4 bases; unmatched junction nucleotides: 4. The CDR3 DNA reads TGTGCCAGCAGCTTGAGACTAGCGGTAGCAGATACGCAGTATTTT. This gives the protein CASSLRLAVADTQYF.

In DNA form, the CDR3 reads TGTGCCAGCAGCGTAGATCTGGCCTACAATGAGCAGTTCTTC. It translates to CASSVDLAYNEQFF. The rearrangement uses TRBV9 and TRBJ2-1; D remains ambiguous. Germline CDR1 SGDLS, CDR2 YYNGEE. The CDR3 has 14 residues. V was trimmed by 0 bases and J by 2 bases, leaving 6 bases between them.

This clone came up once. The chain recombines TRBV6-5 with TRBJ1-2; possible D gene TRBD1, 6 bases. CDR1 and CDR2 from the germline V gene are MNHEY and SVGAGI. Trimming stripped 6 bases from V and 6 bases from J, with 14 bases between. CDR3 length equals 13 residues. CDR3 sequence: CASSETRGDGYTF. The CDR3 DNA is TGTGCCAGCAGCGAAACTAGGGGGGATGGCTACACCTTC.

The chain recombines TRBV18 with TRBJ2-5; D remains unclear. The germline CDR1 and CDR2 sequences are KGHSH and LQKENI. This CDR3 is 12 amino acids long. Trimming took off 4 bases at V and 1 base at J, with 4 bases between the two ends. CDR3 residues: CASSRTQETQYF. In DNA, the CDR3 is TGTGCCAGCTCACGCACCCAAGAGACCCAGTACTTC.

The chain has TRBV21-1 and TRBJ2-7; TRBD2 is the table's D call and was not checked against the DNA. TRBV21-1 is labeled a pseudogene. The CDR3 is 15 residues long. The CDR3 is CASSKEPSGIYEQYF. For the CDR3, the DNA is TGTGCCAGCAGCAAAGAGCCTAGCGGGATTTACGAGCAGTACTTC.

The V call is TRBV6-5, the J call TRBJ1-1, with 11 bases aligning to TRBD1. The CDR3 has 15 residues. The trim removed 2 bases at V and 7 bases at J, leaving 6 bases unmatched. The germline V gene encodes CDR1 MNHEY and CDR2 SVGAGI. CDR3 coding DNA: TGTGCCAGCAGTTACAACCGGGACAGGGGGAGTGAAGCTTTCTTT. It specifies CASSYNRDRGSEAFF.

This rearrangement joins TRBV7-9 to TRBJ1-5, with a tentative D call TRBD1 (5 bases). Trimming shortened V by 3 bases and J by 3 bases, and 9 bases separated the two germline ends. Germline V gene lookup returns CDR1 SEHNR and CDR2 FQNEAQ (reference sequence). The CDR3 contains 14 residues. This CDR3 reads CASSFQGLNQPQHF. CDR3 nucleotides: TGTGCCAGCAGCTTTCAGGGTCTCAATCAGCCCCAGCATTTT. Full variable domain (outside the CDR3, taken from reference TRBV7-9 and TRBJ1-5): DTGVSQNPRHKITKRGQNVTFRCDPISEHNRLYWYRQTLGQGPEFLTYFQNEAQLEKSRLLSDRFSAERPKGSFSTLEIQRTEQGDSAMYLCASSFQGLNQPQHFGDGTRLSIL.

To note about this clone: Germline and junction disagree at one end, which may indicate a read error. Different DNA sequences within this sample yield the same CDR3. The chain joins TRBV5-4 to TRBJ2-5, with D maybe TRBD1 (7 bases). Germline V lookup: CDR1 SGHNT, CDR2 YYREEE (reference sequence). The CDR3 loop spans 14 amino acids. DNA of the CDR3: TGCGCCAGCAGCTTGAACAGGGGAGGAGAGACCCAGTACTTC. Its translation: CASSLNRGGETQYF.

The V gene is TRBV6-5, the J gene TRBJ1-3; no clear D gene. The CDR3 runs to 14 residues. Germline assignment: CDR1 MNHEY and CDR2 SVGAGI. Trimming took off 4 bases at V and 2 bases at J, with 9 bases between the two ends. The CDR3 sequence is CASSFSVAGNTIYF. The CDR3, as DNA: TGTGCCAGCAGTTTCTCAGTAGCTGGAAACACCATATATTTT.

J is TRBJ2-2 and V is TRBV28, with 9 positions matching TRBD2. The CDR3 loop spans 15 amino acids. Germline CDR1 reads MDHEN; CDR2 reads SYDVKM. Germline trimming cut 11 bases from V and 5 bases from J; bases unmatched to any gene: 12. CDR3 sequence: CAGGGVAGVTGELFF. The DNA of the CDR3 is TGTGCCGGCGGTGGGGTAGCGGGAGTGACCGGGGAGCTGTTTTTT.

The rearrangement joins TRBV11-2 to TRBJ2-5, with TRBD2 as a possible D gene (5 bases). The CDR3 has 15 residues. CDR1 is SGHAT and CDR2 is FQNNGV in the germline V gene. Deletions cut 5 bases from V and 5 bases from J, with 18 bases between. CDR3 nucleotides: TGTGCCAGCAGCCCACCGGTCTGGCGAGGGGAGACCCAGTACTTC. It specifies CASSPPVWRGETQYF.

This sequence joins TRBV5-4 and TRBJ2-5; D may be TRBD2 (5 bases). Germline V gene sequence: CDR1 SGHNT, CDR2 YYREEE (reference sequence). The CDR3 sequence is 14 residues long. Trimming left V 4 bases short and J 5 bases short, with 15 bases between. The CDR3 nucleotides are TGTGCCAGCAGCCCCGGACTTGACGTGGAGACCCAGTACTTC. Translated: CASSPGLDVETQYF.

As to this clone: This sample includes further DNA sequences coding for the same CDR3. The V call is TRBV15, the J call TRBJ2-7, with D maybe TRBD1 (6 bases). CDR1 and CDR2 (germline): LNHNV, YYDKDF (reference sequence). This CDR3 comprises 13 residues. V was pared by 3 bases and J by 0 bases, with 6 bases between. CDR3 protein: CATSRDSSYEQYF. CDR3 sequence (DNA): TGTGCCACCAGCAGGGACAGCTCCTACGAGCAGTACTTC.

The chain is built from TRBV7-9 and TRBJ2-1; D perhaps matches TRBD2 (5 bases). The germline CDR1 and CDR2 sequences are SEHNR and FQNEAQ (reference sequence). The CDR3 consists of 14 residues. V shed 0 bases and J shed 7 bases, with 10 bases lying between them. The CDR3 reads CASSLAGVLNEQFF. CDR3 DNA: TGTGCCAGCAGCTTAGCGGGAGTTCTAAATGAGCAGTTCTTC. The full variable domain, its missing parts supplied by reference TRBV7-9 and TRBJ2-1, is DTGVSQNPRHKITKRGQNVTFRCDPISEHNRLYWYRQTLGQGPEFLTYFQNEAQLEKSRLLSDRFSAERPKGSFSTLEIQRTEQGDSAMYLCASSLAGVLNEQFFGPGTRLTVL.